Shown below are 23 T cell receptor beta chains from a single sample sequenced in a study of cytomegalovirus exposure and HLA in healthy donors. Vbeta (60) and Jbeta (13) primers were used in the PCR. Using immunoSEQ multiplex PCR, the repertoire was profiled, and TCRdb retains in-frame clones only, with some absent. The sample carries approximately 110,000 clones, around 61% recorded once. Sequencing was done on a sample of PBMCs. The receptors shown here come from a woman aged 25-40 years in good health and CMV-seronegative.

The DNA of the CDR3 is TGCGCCAGCAGCCCCCAGTCTGGGGCCAACGTCCTGACTTTC. Translation: CASSPQSGANVLTF. The chain carries TRBV4-3 and TRBJ2-6; no clear D. Germline values: CDR1 LGHNA, CDR2 YSLEER. The CDR3 has 14 amino acids. V was cut by 4 bases and J by 1 base, with 5 bases left in between.

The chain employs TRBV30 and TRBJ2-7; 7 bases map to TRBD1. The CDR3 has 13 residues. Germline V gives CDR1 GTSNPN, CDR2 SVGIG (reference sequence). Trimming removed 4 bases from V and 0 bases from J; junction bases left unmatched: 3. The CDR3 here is CAWTRGNSYEQYF. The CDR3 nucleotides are TGTGCCTGGACCAGGGGGAACTCCTACGAGCAGTACTTC.

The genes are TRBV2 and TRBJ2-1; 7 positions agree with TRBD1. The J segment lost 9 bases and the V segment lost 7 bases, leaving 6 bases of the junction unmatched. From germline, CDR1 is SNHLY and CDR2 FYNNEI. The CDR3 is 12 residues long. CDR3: CASNRGLGEQFF. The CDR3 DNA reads TGTGCCAGCAACAGGGGATTGGGTGAGCAGTTCTTC.

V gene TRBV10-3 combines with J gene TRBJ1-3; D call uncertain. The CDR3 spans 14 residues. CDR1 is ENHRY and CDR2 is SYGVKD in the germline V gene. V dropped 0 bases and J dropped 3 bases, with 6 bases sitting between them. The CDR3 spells CAISESFSGNTIYF. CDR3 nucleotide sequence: TGTGCCATCAGTGAGTCTTTTAGTGGAAACACCATATATTTT.

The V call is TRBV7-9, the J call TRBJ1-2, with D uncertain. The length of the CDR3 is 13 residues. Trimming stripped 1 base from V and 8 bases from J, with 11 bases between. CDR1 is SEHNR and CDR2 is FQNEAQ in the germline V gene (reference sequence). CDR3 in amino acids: CASSLDLRGGYTF. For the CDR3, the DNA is TGTGCCAGCAGCTTAGATTTACGAGGAGGCTACACCTTC.

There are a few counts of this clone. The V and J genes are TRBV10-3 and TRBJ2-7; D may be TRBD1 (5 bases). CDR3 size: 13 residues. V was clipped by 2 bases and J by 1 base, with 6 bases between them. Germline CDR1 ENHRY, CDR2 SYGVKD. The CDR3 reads CAISEQGSYEQYF. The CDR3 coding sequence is TGTGCCATCAGTGAGCAGGGTTCCTACGAGCAGTACTTC.

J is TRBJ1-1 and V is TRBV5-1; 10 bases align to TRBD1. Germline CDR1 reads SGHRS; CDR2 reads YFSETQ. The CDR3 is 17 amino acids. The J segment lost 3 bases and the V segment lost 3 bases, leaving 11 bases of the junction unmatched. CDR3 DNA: TGCGCCAGCAGCTACAATCCGGGACAGGGGCCGTACACTGAAGCTTTCTTT. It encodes CASSYNPGQGPYTEAFF.

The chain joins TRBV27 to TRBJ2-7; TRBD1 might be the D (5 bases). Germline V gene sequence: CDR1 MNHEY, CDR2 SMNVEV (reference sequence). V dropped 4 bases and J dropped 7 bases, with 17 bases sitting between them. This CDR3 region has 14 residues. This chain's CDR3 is CASSSGQGFWEQYF. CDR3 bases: TGTGCCAGCAGTTCGGGTCAGGGTTTTTGGGAGCAGTACTTC.

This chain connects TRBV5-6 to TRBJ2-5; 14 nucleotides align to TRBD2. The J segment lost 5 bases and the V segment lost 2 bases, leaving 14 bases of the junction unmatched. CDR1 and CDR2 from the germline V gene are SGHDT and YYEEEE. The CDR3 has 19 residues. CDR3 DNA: TGTGCCAGCAGCTTATCGGTGACGGGACTAGCGGGAGTGGGTGAGACCCAGTACTTC. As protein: CASSLSVTGLAGVGETQYF.

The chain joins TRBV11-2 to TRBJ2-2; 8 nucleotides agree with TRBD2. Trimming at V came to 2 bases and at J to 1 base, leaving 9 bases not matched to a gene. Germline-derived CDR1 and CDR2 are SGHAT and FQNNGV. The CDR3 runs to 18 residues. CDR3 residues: CASSLRQSTSGNTGELFF. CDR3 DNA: TGTGCCAGCAGCTTACGGCAGTCAACTAGCGGGAACACCGGGGAGCTGTTTTTT.

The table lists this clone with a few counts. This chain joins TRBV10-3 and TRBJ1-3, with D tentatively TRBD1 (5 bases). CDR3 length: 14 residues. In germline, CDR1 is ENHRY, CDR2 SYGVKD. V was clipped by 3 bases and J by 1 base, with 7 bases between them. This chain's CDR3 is CAISDGTSGNTIYF. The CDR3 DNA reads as TGTGCCATCAGTGATGGGACTTCTGGAAACACCATATATTTT.

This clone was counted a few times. The CDR3 is CASSSGLAGRGDGETQYF. CDR3 sequence (DNA): TGCGCCAGCAGCTCGGGACTAGCGGGACGAGGGGATGGGGAGACCCAGTACTTC. This chain connects TRBV5-1 to TRBJ2-5; 13 bases are a match to TRBD2. With V trimmed by 3 bases and J by 5 bases, 13 bases remained unmatched. The CDR3 runs to 18 residues. The germline V gene has CDR1 SGHRS and CDR2 YFSETQ.

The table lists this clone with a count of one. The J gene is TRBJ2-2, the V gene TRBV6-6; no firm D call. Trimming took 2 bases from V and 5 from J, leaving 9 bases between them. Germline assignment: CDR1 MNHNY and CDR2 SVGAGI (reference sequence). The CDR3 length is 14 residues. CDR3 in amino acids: CASSYVERTGELFF. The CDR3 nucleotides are TGTGCCAGCAGTTACGTCGAGAGAACCGGGGAGCTGTTTTTT.

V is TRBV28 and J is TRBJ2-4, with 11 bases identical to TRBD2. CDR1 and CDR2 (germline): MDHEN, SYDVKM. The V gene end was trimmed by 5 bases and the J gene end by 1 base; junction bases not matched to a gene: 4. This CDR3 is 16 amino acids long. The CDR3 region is CASSPRLAGAKNIQYF. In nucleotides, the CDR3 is TGTGCCAGCAGTCCTCGACTAGCGGGGGCCAAAAACATTCAGTACTTC.

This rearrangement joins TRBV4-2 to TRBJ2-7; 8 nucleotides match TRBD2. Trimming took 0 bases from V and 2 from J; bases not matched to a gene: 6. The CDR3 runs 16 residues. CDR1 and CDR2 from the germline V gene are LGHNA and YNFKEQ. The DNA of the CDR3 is TGTGCCAGCAGCCAAGAAACTAGCGGTGCCCCCTACGAGCAGTACTTC. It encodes CASSQETSGAPYEQYF.

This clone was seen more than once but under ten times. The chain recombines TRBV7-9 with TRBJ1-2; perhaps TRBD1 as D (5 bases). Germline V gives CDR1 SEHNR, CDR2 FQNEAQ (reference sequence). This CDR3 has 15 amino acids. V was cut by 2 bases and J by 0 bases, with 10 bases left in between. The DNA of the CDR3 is TGTGCCAGCAGCTTACCCCAGGGCGCTAACTATGGCTACACCTTC. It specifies CASSLPQGANYGYTF.

In nucleotides, the CDR3 is TGTGCCAGCTCACAACTGGGAGCGGAGACCCAGTACTTC. It is translated as CASSQLGAETQYF. The V and J genes are TRBV18 and TRBJ2-5; D is possibly TRBD2 (5 bases). Germline V gives CDR1 KGHSH, CDR2 LQKENI. V lost 4 bases to trimming and J lost 5 bases, with 11 bases between them. This CDR3 spans 13 amino acids.

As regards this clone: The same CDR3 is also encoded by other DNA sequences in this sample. The chain's CDR3 is CASRGQFTDTQYF. The CDR3 bases are TGTGCCAGCAGAGGACAGTTCACAGATACGCAGTATTTT. This chain links TRBV25-1 with TRBJ2-3; weak D call: TRBD1 (6 bases). Trimming stripped 6 bases from V and 2 bases from J, with 9 bases between. From germline, CDR1 is MGHDK and CDR2 SYGVNS. This CDR3 spans 13 amino acids.

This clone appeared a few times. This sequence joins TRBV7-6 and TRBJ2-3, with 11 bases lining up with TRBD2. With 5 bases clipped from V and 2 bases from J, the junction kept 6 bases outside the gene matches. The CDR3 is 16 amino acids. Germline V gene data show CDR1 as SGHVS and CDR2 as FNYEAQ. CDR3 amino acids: CASSTGLAATTDTQYF. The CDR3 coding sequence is TGTGCCAGCAGCACGGGACTAGCGGCCACCACAGATACGCAGTATTTT.

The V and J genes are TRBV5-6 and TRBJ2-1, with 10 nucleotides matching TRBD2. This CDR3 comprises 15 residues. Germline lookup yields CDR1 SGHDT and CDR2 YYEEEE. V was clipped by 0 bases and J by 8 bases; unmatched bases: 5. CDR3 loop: CASSLALAGDHEQFF. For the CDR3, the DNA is TGTGCCAGCAGCTTGGCCCTAGCGGGAGACCATGAGCAGTTCTTC.

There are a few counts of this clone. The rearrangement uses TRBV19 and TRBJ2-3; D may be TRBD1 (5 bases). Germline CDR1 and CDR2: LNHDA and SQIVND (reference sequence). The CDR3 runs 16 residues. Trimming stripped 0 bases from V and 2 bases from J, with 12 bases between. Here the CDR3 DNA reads TGTGCCAGTAGTATAGATCGTCCAGGGATCACAGATACGCAGTATTTT. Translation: CASSIDRPGITDTQYF.

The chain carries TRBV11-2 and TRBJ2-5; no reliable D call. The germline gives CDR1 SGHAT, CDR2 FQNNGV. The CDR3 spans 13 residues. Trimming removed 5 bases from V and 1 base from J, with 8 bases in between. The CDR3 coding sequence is TGTGCCAGCAGCCCCAGAACCCAAGAGACCCAGTACTTC. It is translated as CASSPRTQETQYF.

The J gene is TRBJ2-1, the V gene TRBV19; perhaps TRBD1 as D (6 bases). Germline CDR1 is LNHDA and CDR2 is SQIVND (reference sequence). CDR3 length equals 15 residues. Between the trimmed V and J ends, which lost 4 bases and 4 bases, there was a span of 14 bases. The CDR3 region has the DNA TGTGCCAGTAGTACCCCTCAAGGACAGTACAATGAGCAGTTCTTC. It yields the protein CASSTPQGQYNEQFF.